The 19 T cell receptor beta chains below all came from one sample that was sequenced in a study of identical twins. TCRdb fed the 5' RACE reads into MiXCR, producing one record per CDR3 protein. The table lists fewer than 250,000 distinct CDR3 sequences, 5.5% to 7% of them singletons. This same sample was also taken into another study, of yellow fever vaccine responses in identical twins.

The sequencing sample was made of memory (CD45RO+) T cells sorted from blood. These receptors originate from a young woman in good health.

The sample holds a few counts of this clonotype. The chain joins TRBV20-1 to TRBJ1-4; tentatively, D is TRBD1 (5 bases). Per germline, CDR1 DFQATT and CDR2 SNEGSKA (reference sequence). The CDR3 is made up of 14 amino acids. V dropped 0 bases and J dropped 8 bases, with 13 bases sitting between them. The CDR3, as DNA: TGCAGTGCTAGAGAGGGGGGTTTTGGGGAAAAACTGTTTTTT. Translating it yields CSAREGGFGEKLFF.

This clonotype was detected many times. This chain links TRBV3-1 with TRBJ2-7, with 10 bases aligning to TRBD2. Germline trimming cut 8 bases from V and 3 bases from J; bases unmatched to any gene: 13. Germline values: CDR1 LGHDT, CDR2 YNNKEL (reference sequence). This CDR3 has 16 amino acids. CDR3 in DNA: TGTGCCAGCCGCCTCGGGGTAGCGGGAGGAAACTACGAGCAGTACTTC. Protein product: CASRLGVAGGNYEQYF.

As for this clonotype: A much larger clone sits a single nucleotide away, making a read error possible. J is TRBJ2-7 and V is TRBV20-1, with D maybe TRBD2 (6 bases). The CDR3 contains 14 residues. Germline lookup yields CDR1 DFQATT and CDR2 SNEGSKA (reference sequence). The V and J ends lost 8 bases and 2 bases respectively, with 19 bases between them. The CDR3 loop is CSPPPAGRTYEQYF. DNA for the CDR3: TGCAGTCCCCCCCCGGCGGGACGTACCTACGAGCAGTACTTC.

J is TRBJ2-5 and V is TRBV25-1, with 12 bases that match TRBD2. The germline CDR1 and CDR2 sequences are MGHDK and SYGVNS. The length of the CDR3 is 17 residues. V lost 3 bases and J lost 5; bases outside the gene matches: 10. CDR3 sequence reads: CASSDPTSSGGAETQYF. The CDR3 DNA is TGTGCCAGCAGTGACCCGACTTCTAGCGGGGGGGCCGAGACCCAGTACTTC.

This clonotype was counted only a few times. The chain links TRBV7-2 to TRBJ2-7, with D maybe TRBD1 (6 bases). V was shortened by 1 base and J by 3 bases, with 10 bases between the two germline ends. This CDR3 region has 14 residues. CDR1 is SGHTA, CDR2 FQGNSA, per germline. The DNA of the CDR3 is TGTGCCAGCAGCTTAGGAAGCAGGGGCTACGAGCAGTACTTC. Residues: CASSLGSRGYEQYF. The variable domain in full, completed from reference TRBV7-2 and TRBJ2-7, reads GAGVSQSPSNKVTEKGKDVELRCDPISGHTALYWYRQSLGQGLEFLIYFQGNSAPDKSGLPSDRFSAERTGGSVSTLTIQRTQQEDSAVYLCASSLGSRGYEQYFGPGTRLTVT.

This chain links TRBV20-1 with TRBJ1-1, with 8 bases aligning to TRBD1. CDR1 is DFQATT and CDR2 is SNEGSKA in the germline V gene (reference sequence). The V gene end was trimmed by 5 bases and the J gene end by 4 bases; junction bases not matched to a gene: 9. CDR3 length equals 14 residues. CDR3 sequence: CSAVKQGDGTEAFF. In DNA form, the CDR3 reads TGCAGTGCTGTAAAACAGGGGGACGGCACTGAAGCTTTCTTT.

In this sample, this clonotype turned up many times. The gene calls are TRBV5-1 and TRBJ1-1; 8 bases align to TRBD1. The V segment lost 0 bases and the J segment 7 bases; nucleotides outside the gene matches: 11. This CDR3 is 16 amino acids long. CDR1 is SGHRS, CDR2 YFSETQ, per germline. The CDR3 nucleotides are TGCGCCAGCAGCTTGGAGACAGGGGAGAGAAGAGGTGAAGCTTTCTTT. As protein: CASSLETGERRGEAFF. Full variable domain (rest looked up from reference TRBV5-1 and TRBJ1-1): KAGVTQTPRYLIKTRGQQVTLSCSPISGHRSVSWYQQTPGQGLQFLFEYFSETQRNKGNFPGRFSGRQFSNSRSEMNVSTLELGDSALYLCASSLETGERRGEAFFGQGTRLTVV.

This clonotype was picked up many times. The chain combines TRBV12-3 or TRBV12-4 with TRBJ2-1, with D perhaps matching TRBD2 (6 bases). Trimming removed 6 bases at V and 4 bases at J, with 13 bases between. The CDR3 consists of 14 residues. The CDR3 here is CASRGTGVYNEQFF. The CDR3 DNA is TGTGCCAGCAGAGGGACTGGGGTTTACAATGAGCAGTTCTTC.

In this sample, this clonotype turned up a few times. The chain uses TRBV7-2 and TRBJ1-1; D not resolved. This CDR3 is built from 13 residues. Germline V gene lookup returns CDR1 SGHTA and CDR2 FQGNSA. The V gene lost 5 bases and the J gene lost 1 base, with 8 bases spanning the gap. The CDR3 nucleotides read TGTGCCAGCAGCCAGCTCAAGAACACTGAAGCTTTCTTT. It encodes CASSQLKNTEAFF.

J is TRBJ1-4 and V is TRBV11-2; perhaps TRBD1 as D (5 bases). Germline V gene data show CDR1 as SGHAT and CDR2 as FQNNGV. The germline V and J ends were trimmed by 4 bases and 8 bases, with 20 bases remaining between them. The CDR3 spans 16 residues. CDR3: CASSSPRGDGVEKLFF. CDR3 DNA sequence: TGTGCCAGCAGCTCGCCGAGGGGCGACGGAGTAGAAAAACTGTTTTTT.

This clonotype was counted only a few times. The chain is built from TRBV28 and TRBJ2-7, with D possibly TRBD1 on 6 matching bases. The germline V and J ends were trimmed by 6 bases and 2 bases, with 11 bases remaining between them. The CDR3 is made up of 13 amino acids. Germline loops: CDR1 MDHEN, CDR2 SYDVKM. The CDR3 bases are TGTGCCAGCAGCACAGGGTCGCCCTACGAGCAGTACTTC. Residues: CASSTGSPYEQYF.

This clonotype was seen ten or more times. The rearrangement uses TRBV25-1 and TRBJ1-4; D is possibly TRBD1 (6 bases). This CDR3 region has 19 residues. Trimming removed 0 bases from V and 3 bases from J, with 20 bases in between. Germline CDR1 reads MGHDK; CDR2 reads SYGVNS. CDR3 amino acids: CASSEYSTGLARANEKLFF. CDR3 bases: TGTGCCAGCAGTGAATATAGTACAGGGTTGGCTCGAGCTAATGAAAAACTGTTTTTT. The entire variable domain, with the rest obtained from reference TRBV25-1 and TRBJ1-4, is as follows: EADIYQTPRYLVIGTGKKITLECSQTMGHDKMYWYQQDPGMELHLIHYSYGVNSTEKGDLSSESTVSRIRTEHFPLTLESARPSHTSQYLCASSEYSTGLARANEKLFFGSGTQLSVL.

The J gene is TRBJ2-5, the V gene TRBV7-9, with 8 bases identical to TRBD1. The trim removed 4 bases at V and 5 bases at J, leaving 6 bases unmatched. The length of the CDR3 is 14 residues. CDR1 is SEHNR and CDR2 is FQNEAQ in the germline V gene (reference sequence). CDR3 DNA: TGTGCCAGCAGCTCAACCCACAGGGGGGAGACCCAGTACTTC. It codes for CASSSTHRGETQYF. Based on the CDR3 plus reference TRBV7-9 and TRBJ2-5, the full variable domain is DTGVSQNPRHKITKRGQNVTFRCDPISEHNRLYWYRQTLGQGPEFLTYFQNEAQLEKSRLLSDRFSAERPKGSFSTLEIQRTEQGDSAMYLCASSSTHRGETQYFGPGTRLLVL.

This clonotype showed up just a few times. The J gene is TRBJ2-1, the V gene TRBV7-9; no reliable D call. Trimming took 1 base from V and 4 from J, leaving 11 bases between them. The CDR3 length is 15 residues. Germline CDR1 is SEHNR and CDR2 is FQNEAQ (reference sequence). As DNA, the CDR3 is TGTGCCAGCAGCTTAGACAGAATCGGTTACAATGAGCAGTTCTTC. Translated, it gives CASSLDRIGYNEQFF.

V is TRBV29-1 and J is TRBJ2-1; 13 positions agree with TRBD2. Germline V CDR1 and CDR2: SQVTM, ANQGSEA. This CDR3 comprises 16 residues. The trim removed 6 bases at V and 9 bases at J, leaving 14 bases unmatched. CDR3 loop: CSVGLAGVLMSGEQFF. CDR3 in DNA: TGCAGCGTAGGACTAGCGGGAGTACTTATGTCGGGTGAGCAGTTCTTC.

The chain couples TRBV7-2 to TRBJ2-7; 10 positions agree with TRBD2. This CDR3 contains 15 residues. The germline CDR1 and CDR2 sequences are SGHTA and FQGNSA. With V trimmed by 1 base and J by 3 bases, 3 bases remained unmatched. The chain's CDR3 is CASSLGSSGSYEQYF. In nucleotides, the CDR3 is TGTGCCAGCAGCTTAGGCTCTAGCGGGAGCTACGAGCAGTACTTC.

This clonotype has a count of ten or more. The V and J genes are TRBV29-1 and TRBJ2-1, with D perhaps assigned TRBD1 or TRBD2 (5 bases each). V dropped 3 bases and J dropped 9 bases, with 27 bases sitting between them. This CDR3 is 17 amino acids long. Germline V lookup: CDR1 SQVTM, CDR2 ANQGSEA. Here the CDR3 DNA reads TGCAGCGTTGAGACCCTGAGGGGCCTCACGAGAGGGGTTGAGCAGTTCTTC. Translated, it gives CSVETLRGLTRGVEQFF.

In this sample, this clonotype turned up a few times. The chain combines TRBV7-9 with TRBJ2-1; 9 bases match TRBD1. Losses at the gene ends were 6 bases for V and 6 bases for J; bases not matched to a gene: 15. Germline V lookup: CDR1 SEHNR, CDR2 FQNEAQ (reference sequence). CDR3 length: 17 amino acids. This chain's CDR3 is CASRPKPTGGAINEQFF. The CDR3 DNA reads TGTGCCAGCAGGCCAAAACCGACAGGGGGTGCTATCAATGAGCAGTTCTTC.

In its sample, this clonotype was seen a few times. The CDR3 DNA is TGTGCCAGCTCACAAGCGGGACGGGAGACCCAGTACTTC. This encodes CASSQAGRETQYF. The rearrangement uses TRBV18 and TRBJ2-5, with 7 bases matching TRBD2. CDR1 and CDR2 from the germline V gene are KGHSH and LQKENI. The CDR3 has 13 amino acids. After removal of 4 bases from V and 5 bases from J, the junction contained 4 bases not matched to a gene.